The sequence of this T cell receptor beta chain was determined in a study of beta chain features in type 1 diabetes. Whole-study context: Sorted cells numbering 107,917,701 were examined across all samples. Whole-study findings and limits: Moderate but significant shortening of TCRB CDR3s was recorded in all four CD4+ subsets from Type 1 diabetes patients. Whether HLA type affects TCRB rearrangement stayed undetermined in the present work.

V shed 1 base and J 7 bases; nucleotides not matched to a gene: 5. Germline CDR1 reads SGHRS; CDR2 reads YFSETQ. There are 14 residues in the CDR3. The entirety of the isolated RNA underwent reverse transcription, so expressed TCRB transcripts were sequenced. Method: immunoSEQ multiplex PCR; TCRdb's copy keeps in-frame clones and lacks some. The data contain more than 300,000 clones, 10% to 15% of them singletons. Per donor, one heparinised blood draw averaged around 110 mL. Isolation of CD4+ naive, central memory, regulatory and stem cell-like memory cells was achieved by sorting via CD45RO/CCR7/CD25/CD127/CD95/CD27. This clone was observed a handful of times. Its antigen remains unidentified.

The receptor was isolated from a woman aged 18-29 years with type 1 diabetes. This rearrangement joins TRBV5-1 to TRBJ2-7, with 10 bases matching TRBD2. Input material: naive CD4+ T cells from blood. CDR3 loop: CASSLSSGGPEQYF. In DNA, the CDR3 is TGCGCCAGCAGCTTGTCTAGCGGGGGACCGGAGCAGTACTTC.